The 15 T cell receptor beta chains reported below all come from one sample, sequenced in a study of T cells in Graves' hyperthyroidism and ophthalmopathy. What was amplified from RNA transcripts were TCR beta CDR3 regions. With the HTBI primer set, the TCR CDR3 went through a first round of RT-PCR. One entry per CDR3 protein results from TCRdb running MiXCR on the multiplex PCR reads. The table shows approximately 610,000 distinct CDR3 sequences, with about 14% occurring only once. The sample was blood. Receptors were obtained from a woman in her forties with Graves' ophthalmopathy.

This clonotype was counted only a few times. The gene calls are TRBV28 and TRBJ2-5; 8 bases are shared with TRBD2. This CDR3 is built from 15 residues. Trimming removed 6 bases from V and 2 bases from J; junction bases left unmatched: 8. Per the germline V gene, CDR1 is MDHEN and CDR2 is SYDVKM. CDR3 loop: CASRPPTSGQETQYF. DNA for the CDR3: TGTGCCAGCAGACCCCCCACTAGCGGTCAAGAGACCCAGTACTTC. The entire variable domain, with the rest obtained from reference TRBV28 and TRBJ2-5, is as follows: DVKVTQSSRYLVKRTGEKVFLECVQDMDHENMFWYRQDPGLGLRLIYFSYDVKMKEKGDIPEGYSVSREKKERFSLILESASTNQTSMYLCASRPPTSGQETQYFGPGTRLLVL.

The gene calls are TRBV6-2 or TRBV6-3 and TRBJ1-1; D unresolved. The CDR3 length is 13 residues. Germline V gene sequence: CDR1 MNHEY, CDR2 SVGEGT. V dropped 0 bases and J dropped 6 bases, with 8 bases sitting between them. Here the CDR3 reads CASSYSSWAEAFF. CDR3 DNA: TGTGCCAGCAGTTACTCGAGTTGGGCTGAAGCTTTCTTT.

This clonotype showed up just a few times. The V call is TRBV7-9, the J call TRBJ1-1; tentatively, D is TRBD1 (6 bases). CDR1 and CDR2 from the germline V gene are SEHNR and FQNEAQ (reference sequence). Trimming cost V 5 bases and J 5 bases, with 18 bases left between them. The CDR3 spans 15 residues. DNA for the CDR3: TGTGCCAGCAGCGAGAATTACAGGGTTGCGACTGAAGCTTTCTTT. As protein: CASSENYRVATEAFF.

This clonotype was recorded at least ten times. The chain links TRBV6-5 to TRBJ2-7; D is undetermined. The CDR3 covers 16 residues. V was trimmed by 6 bases and J by 0 bases, leaving 18 bases between them. Germline V gene lookup returns CDR1 MNHEY and CDR2 SVGAGI. CDR3 sequence (DNA): TGTGCCAGCAGGCTTAGGGTGACAACCAGCTCCTACGAGCAGTACTTC. It yields the protein CASRLRVTTSSYEQYF.

This clonotype was counted at least ten times. The chain employs TRBV28 and TRBJ1-3, with D hard to call. The CDR3 is 20 amino acids. Germline loops: CDR1 MDHEN, CDR2 SYDVKM. Trimming removed 3 bases at V and 0 bases at J, with 24 bases between. The CDR3 reads CASSLSIYGLAAGSGNTIYF. The CDR3 coding sequence is TGTGCCAGCAGTTTGAGCATTTACGGTCTTGCCGCGGGCTCTGGAAACACCATATATTTT. Together with reference TRBV28 and TRBJ1-3, the CDR3 gives the full variable domain: DVKVTQSSRYLVKRTGEKVFLECVQDMDHENMFWYRQDPGLGLRLIYFSYDVKMKEKGDIPEGYSVSREKKERFSLILESASTNQTSMYLCASSLSIYGLAAGSGNTIYFGEGSWLTVV.

Note on this clonotype: Possible read error: a much larger clone is one base away. V usage is TRBV6-2 or TRBV6-3 and J usage is TRBJ2-7, with TRBD1 as a possible D gene (5 bases). This CDR3 is built from 15 residues. Germline V gives CDR1 MNHEY, CDR2 SVGEGT. CDR3 protein: CASSHSQATYYEQYF. CDR3 DNA: TGTGCCAGCAGTCACTCACAGGCGACCTACTACGAGCAGTACTTC.

The chain carries TRBV9 and TRBJ1-1; TRBD1 is a possible D gene (5 bases). V was shortened by 0 bases and J by 4 bases, with 13 bases between the two germline ends. The germline CDR1 and CDR2 sequences are SGDLS and YYNGEE. The CDR3 consists of 15 residues. The CDR3 DNA follows: TGTGCCAGCAGCGTAGGTTCAGGGACGGGCACTGAAGCTTTCTTT. Protein: CASSVGSGTGTEAFF.

This clonotype was counted at least ten times. The chain joins TRBV28 to TRBJ2-7; the D gene is possibly TRBD1 (6 bases). The CDR3 is 15 residues long. Germline CDR1 MDHEN, CDR2 SYDVKM. The ends were cut back, 6 bases at V and 1 base at J, with 16 bases in the middle. CDR3 sequence reads: CASRRQEDWSYEQYF. The CDR3 nucleotides read TGTGCCAGCAGGAGACAGGAAGATTGGTCCTACGAGCAGTACTTC.

This clonotype has a handful of counts. The chain is built from TRBV27 and TRBJ2-3; D remains ambiguous. The CDR3 is 12 amino acids. Trimming removed 3 bases at V and 9 bases at J, with 10 bases between. Germline assignment: CDR1 MNHEY and CDR2 SMNVEV (reference sequence). The CDR3: CASSFLHGTQYF. CDR3 sequence (DNA): TGTGCCAGCAGTTTTCTGCACGGAACGCAGTATTTT.

For this clonotype: An end of the junction differs from the germline gene, which may be a read error. V is TRBV11-2 and J is TRBJ2-5, with 8 bases matching TRBD1. CDR3 size: 14 residues. The germline V gene encodes CDR1 SGHAT and CDR2 FQNNGV. CDR3 residues: CDSSLAQGAETQYF. The CDR3 DNA follows: TGTGACAGCAGCTTAGCCCAGGGGGCAGAGACCCAGTACTTC.

This clonotype was observed at least ten times. This sequence joins TRBV11-2 and TRBJ1-3; possible D gene TRBD1, 5 bases. The CDR3 runs 14 residues. From germline, CDR1 is SGHAT and CDR2 FQNNGV. Trimming took off 5 bases at V and 4 bases at J, with 12 bases between the two ends. The CDR3 nucleotides read TGTGCCAGCAGCGCAGGGTGGTCGGGAAACACCATATATTTT. Its translation: CASSAGWSGNTIYF.

V is TRBV2 and J is TRBJ2-2; D possibly corresponds to TRBD1 (5 bases). Germline assignment: CDR1 SNHLY and CDR2 FYNNEI. V lost 4 bases, J lost 1 base, and 13 bases lay in between. The CDR3 has 16 residues. The CDR3 DNA reads as TGTGCCAGCAGTGGCCTTCTTGGACAGAACACCGGGGAGCTGTTTTTT. The encoded protein is CASSGLLGQNTGELFF.

The sample holds many counts of this clonotype. The rearrangement links TRBV6-5 to TRBJ2-2; D gene uncertain. Germline V gives CDR1 MNHEY, CDR2 SVGAGI. The CDR3 is made up of 13 amino acids. Trimming took 7 bases from V and 6 from J, leaving 12 bases between them. The CDR3 here is CASIMIEAGELFF. CDR3 DNA sequence: TGTGCCAGCATCATGATCGAGGCCGGGGAGCTGTTTTTT.

This clonotype turned up a few times. The chain recombines TRBV6-1 with TRBJ2-7; the D is unclear. Looked up from germline, CDR1 is MNHNS and CDR2 is SASEGT. V dropped 2 bases and J dropped 3 bases, with 23 bases sitting between them. This CDR3 spans 18 amino acids. The CDR3 sequence: CASSESADQRSYYYEQYF. In nucleotides, the CDR3 is TGTGCCAGCAGTGAATCGGCGGACCAGAGGAGCTACTACTACGAGCAGTACTTC.

This clonotype has at least ten counts. This sequence joins TRBV11-2 and TRBJ2-7, with D hard to call. The CDR3 length is 13 residues. The V gene's germline CDR1 is SGHAT and CDR2 FQNNGV. With 3 bases removed from V and 6 bases from J, the gap between germline ends came to 12 bases. The CDR3 region has the DNA TGTGCCAGCAGCTTCAGGTCCCTAAGCGAGCAGTACTTC. Translated: CASSFRSLSEQYF.